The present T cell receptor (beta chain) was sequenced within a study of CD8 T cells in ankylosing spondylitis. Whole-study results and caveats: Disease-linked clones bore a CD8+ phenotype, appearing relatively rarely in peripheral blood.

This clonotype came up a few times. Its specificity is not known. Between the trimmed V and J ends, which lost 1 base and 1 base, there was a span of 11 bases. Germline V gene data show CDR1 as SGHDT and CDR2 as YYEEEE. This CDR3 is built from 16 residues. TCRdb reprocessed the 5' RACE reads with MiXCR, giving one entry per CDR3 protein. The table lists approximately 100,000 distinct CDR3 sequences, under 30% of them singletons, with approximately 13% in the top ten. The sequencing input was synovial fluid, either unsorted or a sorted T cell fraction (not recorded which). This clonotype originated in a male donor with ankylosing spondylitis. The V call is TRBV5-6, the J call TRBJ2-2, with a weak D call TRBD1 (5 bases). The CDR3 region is CASSLSGQGNTGELFF. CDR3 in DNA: TGTGCCAGCAGCTTGAGTGGTCAGGGGAACACCGGGGAGCTGTTTTTT.